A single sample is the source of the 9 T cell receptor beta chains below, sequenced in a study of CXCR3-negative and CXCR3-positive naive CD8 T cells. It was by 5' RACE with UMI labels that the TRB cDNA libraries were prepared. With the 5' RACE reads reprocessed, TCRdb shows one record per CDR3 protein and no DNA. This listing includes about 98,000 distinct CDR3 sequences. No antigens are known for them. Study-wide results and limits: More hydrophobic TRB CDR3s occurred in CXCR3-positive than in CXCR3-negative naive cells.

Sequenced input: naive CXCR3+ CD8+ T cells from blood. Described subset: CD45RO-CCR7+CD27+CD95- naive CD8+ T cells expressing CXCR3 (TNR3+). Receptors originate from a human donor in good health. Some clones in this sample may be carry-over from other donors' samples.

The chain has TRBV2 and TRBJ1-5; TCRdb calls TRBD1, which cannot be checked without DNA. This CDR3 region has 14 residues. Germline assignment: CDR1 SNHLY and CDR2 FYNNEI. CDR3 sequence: CASSEVTGPQPQHF.

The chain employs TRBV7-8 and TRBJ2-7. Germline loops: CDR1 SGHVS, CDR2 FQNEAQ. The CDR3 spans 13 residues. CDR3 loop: CASSSSPSYEQYF.

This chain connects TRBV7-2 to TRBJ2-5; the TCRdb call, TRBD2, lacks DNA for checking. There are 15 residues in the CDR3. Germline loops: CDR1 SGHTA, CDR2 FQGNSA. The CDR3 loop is CASSLAIGEDETQYF.

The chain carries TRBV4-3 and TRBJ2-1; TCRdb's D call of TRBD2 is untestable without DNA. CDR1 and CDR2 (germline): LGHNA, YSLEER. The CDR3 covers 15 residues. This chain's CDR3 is CASSQGGGANNEQFF.

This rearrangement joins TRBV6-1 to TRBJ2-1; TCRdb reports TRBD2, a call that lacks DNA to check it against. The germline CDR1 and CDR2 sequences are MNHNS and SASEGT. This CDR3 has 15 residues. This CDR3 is CASSEARRGLGEQFF.

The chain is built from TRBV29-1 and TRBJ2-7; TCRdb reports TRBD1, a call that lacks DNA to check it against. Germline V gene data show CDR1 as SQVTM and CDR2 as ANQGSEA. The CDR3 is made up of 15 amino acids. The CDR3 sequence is CSVGGPPTGDYEQYF.

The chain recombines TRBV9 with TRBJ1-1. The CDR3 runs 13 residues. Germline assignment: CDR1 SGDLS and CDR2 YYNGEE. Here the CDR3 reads CASSVFLNTEAFF.

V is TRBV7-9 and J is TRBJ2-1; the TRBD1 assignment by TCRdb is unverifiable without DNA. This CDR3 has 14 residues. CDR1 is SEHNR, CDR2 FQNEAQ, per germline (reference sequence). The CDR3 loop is CASSGGAPYNEQFF.

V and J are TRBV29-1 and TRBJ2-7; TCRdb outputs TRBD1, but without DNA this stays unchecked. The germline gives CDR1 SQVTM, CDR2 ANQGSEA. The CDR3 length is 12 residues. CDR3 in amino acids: CSVDAGEDEQYF.